Listed below are T cell receptor beta chains from one sample, sequenced in a study of blood T cell repertoires in COVID-19. Assay used: immunoSEQ multiplex PCR; TCRdb lists only in-frame clones, some missing. The table records about 150,000 clones, roughly 90% of them present only once. Source material: PBMCs or T cells enriched from blood (not recorded which). These receptors originate from a woman in her fifties or sixties who had recovered from COVID-19. CDR3s include the opening cysteine and the closing phenylalanine or tryptophan. D genes are given only for firm matches. The size field is filled for only some rows; it gives once, few, many or a size class.

v_gene	abundance	j_gene	d_gene	CDR3aa	CDR3nt
TRBV12-3/TRBV12-4	-	TRBJ1-2	-	CASSFRTFSGYTF	TGTGCCAGCAGTTTCCGGACATTCAGTGGCTACACCTTC
TRBV15	once	TRBJ2-4	TRBD1	CATSSGQGFTKNIQYF	TGTGCCACCAGCAGTGGACAGGGGTTCACCAAAAACATTCAGTACTTC
TRBV5-6	-	TRBJ2-2	TRBD2	CASSLAGGGELFF	TGTGCCAGCAGCTTGGCCGGGGGGGGCGAGCTGTTTTTT
TRBV21-1	-	TRBJ2-1	-	CASSKLEAGGYNEQFF	TGTGCCAGCAGCAAATTGGAGGCAGGGGGTTACAATGAGCAGTTCTTC
TRBV6-5	-	TRBJ2-7	-	CASSSTGEQYF	TGTGCCAGCAGCTCAACAGGGGAGCAGTACTTC
TRBV6-2/TRBV6-3	-	TRBJ2-1	TRBD2	CASSYDSRGGNEQFF	TGTGCCAGCAGTTACGACTCACGGGGGGGCAATGAGCAGTTCTTC
TRBV7-9	-	TRBJ2-5	TRBD2	CASSLGLAGAQETQYF	TGTGCCAGCAGCTTAGGGTTAGCGGGGGCCCAAGAGACCCAGTACTTC
TRBV3-1/TRBV3-2	-	TRBJ2-7	TRBD2	CASSPRTSSDEQYF	TGTGCCAGCAGCCCCAGGACTAGCAGCGACGAGCAGTACTTC
TRBV7-2	few	TRBJ1-6	TRBD1	CASSLTQDRVNSPLHF	TGTGCCAGCAGCTTAACCCAGGACAGGGTGAATTCACCCCTCCACTTT
TRBV19	-	TRBJ1-2	-	CASNPAGNYGYTF	TGTGCCAGTAACCCGGCAGGCAACTATGGCTACACCTTC
TRBV9	-	TRBJ1-1	-	CASSVVVQDTEAFF	TGTGCCAGCAGCGTAGTGGTGCAGGACACTGAAGCTTTCTTT
TRBV7-9	-	TRBJ2-2	-	CASSSLKNTGELFF	TGTGCCAGCAGCTCCCTAAAAAACACCGGGGAGCTGTTTTTT
TRBV5-4	-	TRBJ1-2	-	CASSSPDRGGYTF	TGTGCCAGCAGCTCCCCGGACAGAGGAGGCTACACCTTC
TRBV24-1	-	TRBJ2-4	TRBD1	CAIRDSLAKNIQYF	TGTGCCATCCGGGACAGTTTAGCCAAAAACATTCAGTACTTC
TRBV7-9	-	TRBJ2-1	TRBD2	CASSLALADYNEQFF	TGTGCCAGCAGCTTAGCACTAGCGGATTACAATGAGCAGTTCTTC
TRBV9	-	TRBJ1-2	-	CASSVDHTRSSGYTF	TGTGCCAGCAGCGTAGATCACACCCGGAGCTCTGGCTACACCTTC
TRBV2	-	TRBJ1-5	-	CASSEGVYSNQPQHF	TGTGCCAGCAGTGAAGGAGTCTATAGCAATCAGCCCCAGCATTTT
TRBV19	-	TRBJ2-7	TRBD1	CASTGQGSYEQYF	TGTGCCAGTACAGGACAGGGATCGTACGAGCAGTACTTC
TRBV11-3	-	TRBJ1-1	TRBD1	CASSGGQARNPEAFF	TGTGCCAGCAGCGGCGGACAGGCAAGGAACCCTGAAGCTTTCTTT
TRBV27	-	TRBJ1-2	-	CASSLGSNYGYTF	TGTGCCAGCAGCCTGGGCAGCAACTATGGCTACACCTTC
TRBV6-4	-	TRBJ2-7	TRBD1	CARSGTVYEQYF	TGTGCCAGGTCCGGGACAGTCTACGAGCAGTACTTC
TRBV6-4	-	TRBJ2-2	-	CASSDSSRGSTGELFF	TGTGCCAGCAGTGACTCGAGTAGGGGAAGCACCGGGGAGCTGTTTTTT
TRBV5-1	-	TRBJ2-3	TRBD1	CASIYGTGASTDTQYF	TGCGCCAGCATCTACGGGACAGGGGCTAGCACAGATACGCAGTATTTT
TRBV29-1	once	TRBJ1-5	TRBD1	CSVGTGFRNQPQHF	TGCAGCGTAGGGACAGGGTTCCGCAATCAGCCCCAGCATTTT
TRBV18	-	TRBJ2-1	TRBD2	CASSPHGGGGSEQFF	TGTGCCAGCTCACCACATGGGGGGGGTGGCAGTGAGCAGTTCTTC
TRBV18	-	TRBJ1-3	-	CASSPGVGSGGNTIYF	TGTGCCAGCTCACCAGGCGTCGGGAGCGGTGGAAACACCATATATTTT
TRBV19	-	TRBJ1-5	-	CASSIVPGGNQPQHF	TGTGCCAGTAGTATAGTCCCAGGAGGGAATCAGCCCCAGCATTTT
TRBV27	-	TRBJ2-3	TRBD1	CASSLGTGEDTQYF	TGTGCCAGCAGTTTAGGGACAGGGGAAGATACGCAGTATTTT
TRBV6-6	-	TRBJ2-7	TRBD2	CASSYRGLADEQYF	TGTGCCAGCAGTTACAGGGGTCTAGCGGACGAGCAGTACTTC
TRBV5-1	-	TRBJ1-2	TRBD1	CASSYQGAQNGYTF	TGCGCCAGCAGCTACCAGGGGGCGCAAAATGGCTACACCTTC
TRBV11-2	-	TRBJ2-5	-	CASSLEETQYF	TGTGCCAGCAGCTTGGAGGAGACCCAGTACTTC
TRBV7-2	-	TRBJ2-7	TRBD1	CASSLASGQPNYEQYF	TGTGCCAGCAGCTTAGCATCGGGACAGCCGAACTACGAGCAGTACTTC
TRBV5-1	-	TRBJ1-4	TRBD1	CASSLAGTVTNEKLFF	TGCGCCAGCAGCTTGGCGGGGACAGTTACTAATGAAAAACTGTTTTTT
TRBV9	-	TRBJ2-2	TRBD2	CASSVPGLGAGELFF	TGTGCCAGCAGCGTACCGGGACTAGGGGCCGGGGAGCTGTTTTTT
TRBV7-2	-	TRBJ2-3	-	CASSIDGVGAQYF	TGTGCCAGCAGCATCGATGGGGTCGGGGCGCAGTATTTT
TRBV24-1	once	TRBJ2-3	-	CATKGSGGTDTQYF	TGTGCCACCAAAGGGAGCGGCGGAACAGATACGCAGTATTTT
TRBV4-1	-	TRBJ1-2	-	CASSQGAVRNYGYTF	TGCGCCAGCAGCCAAGGGGCAGTCCGTAACTATGGCTACACCTTC
TRBV19	-	TRBJ1-2	-	CASGDFNYGYTF	TGTGCCAGCGGGGATTTTAACTATGGCTACACCTTC
TRBV27	-	TRBJ2-1	-	CASSLSPGLYYNEQFF	TGTGCCAGCAGTTTATCGCCGGGACTCTACTACAATGAGCAGTTCTTC
TRBV6-5	-	TRBJ1-1	-	CASVLREGGTEAFF	TGTGCCAGCGTACTCCGGGAGGGGGGCACTGAAGCTTTCTTT
TRBV28	-	TRBJ2-5	TRBD1	CASSPSQGVLETQYF	TGTGCCAGCAGTCCCTCTCAGGGGGTTTTGGAGACCCAGTACTTC
TRBV10-3	-	TRBJ1-3	-	CAISVGGLSTIYF	TGTGCCATCAGTGTTGGAGGGTTAAGCACCATATATTTT
TRBV5-1	-	TRBJ2-5	-	CASSLDTGTPYF	TGCGCCAGCAGCTTAGACACCGGGACTCCGTACTTC
TRBV6-5	-	TRBJ2-1	-	CASNSGGPFGEFF	TGTGCCAGCAACTCCGGGGGGCCCTTCGGGGAGTTCTTC
TRBV9	-	TRBJ2-7	-	CASSVGVGTREQYF	TGTGCCAGCAGCGTAGGTGTAGGGACTCGCGAGCAGTACTTC
TRBV25-1	few	TRBJ1-6	TRBD1	CASSEFWTGDSPLHF	TGTGCCAGCAGTGAATTTTGGACAGGGGACTCACCCCTCCACTTT
TRBV2	-	TRBJ1-1	-	CASSDRPGVNTEAFF	TGTGCCAGCAGTGACCGGCCAGGGGTGAACACTGAAGCTTTCTTT
TRBV6-5	once	TRBJ2-3	-	CASSYQTSTDTQYF	TGTGCCAGCAGTTACCAGACTAGCACAGATACGCAGTATTTT
TRBV5-4	-	TRBJ2-7	-	CASSLAKTHEQYF	TGTGCCAGCAGCTTGGCCAAGACACACGAGCAGTACTTC